This T cell receptor beta chain originates from a study of OX40 agonist ivuxolimab in advanced cancers. For the study at large: At 0.01 to 10 mg/kg, ivuxolimab was administered intravenously to patients every 2 weeks.

Systemic immunosuppression or a history of autoimmune disease excluded patients. Generated by immunoSEQ multiplex PCR, the TCRdb table keeps only in-frame clones and is missing some. Among 75,000 to 100,000 clones listed, approximately 87% were seen once. Trimming took 10 bases from V and 7 from J; bases not matched to a gene: 13. The CDR3 is made up of 13 amino acids. The germline CDR1 and CDR2 sequences are MNHEY and SMNVEV (reference sequence). The rearrangement joins TRBV27 to TRBJ2-7, with TRBD1 matching 7 bases. The specimen was CD4+ or CD8+ T cells sorted from blood, collected in a trial of the OX40 agonist ivuxolimab. The receptor was derived from an adult with an advanced solid tumor such as melanoma, head and neck, liver or kidney cancer. CDR3 sequence: CATRRQGTGEQYF. The DNA for the CDR3 is TGTGCCACCCGACGACAGGGAACGGGGGAGCAGTACTTC.